This entry lists 8 T cell receptor beta chains sequenced from one sample in a study of cytomegalovirus exposure and HLA in healthy donors. PCR used 60 Vbeta primers and 13 Jbeta primers. This table comes from immunoSEQ multiplex PCR, and its TCRdb copy is limited to in-frame clones, with some not included. The sample has about 190,000 clones; roughly 79% are singletons. Sequencing was carried out using PBMCs. These receptors originate from a woman aged 18-29 years in good health and CMV-seronegative.

The chain carries TRBV14 and TRBJ1-1, with a possible D match to TRBD1 (5 bases). Trimming removed 1 base at V and 11 bases at J, with 11 bases between. The CDR3 runs to 12 residues. In germline, CDR1 is SGHDN, CDR2 FVKESK. The CDR3 DNA reads TGTGCCAGCAGCCAAGTGGGGCAGACGGCTTTCTTT. Amino acid sequence: CASSQVGQTAFF.

The chain carries TRBV6-6 and TRBJ2-5; TRBD1 matches at 9 bases. The better agreement between TRBJ2-7 and the DNA end casts doubt on the J call. The CDR3 is made up of 14 amino acids. Per germline, CDR1 MNHNY and CDR2 SVGAGI (reference sequence). CDR3 sequence reads: CASTSPGTGNEQYF. The CDR3 DNA reads TGTGCCAGCACCAGTCCCGGGACAGGGAACGAGCAGTACTTC.

As regards this clone: The same CDR3 is also encoded by other DNA sequences in this sample. The chain uses TRBV30 and TRBJ1-1; no definite D call. V was pared by 0 bases and J by 5 bases, with 10 bases between. The germline gives CDR1 GTSNPN, CDR2 SVGIG (reference sequence). The CDR3 runs to 13 residues. CDR3 in amino acids: CAWSVLGNTEAFF. The CDR3 DNA sequence: TGTGCCTGGAGTGTACTAGGAAATACTGAAGCTTTCTTT.

V is TRBV5-6 and J is TRBJ2-5; D possibly corresponds to TRBD2 (6 bases). There are 14 residues in the CDR3. Germline CDR1 is SGHDT and CDR2 is YYEEEE. The V end lost 4 bases, the J end lost 4 bases, and 14 bases lay between the germline ends. The DNA of the CDR3 is TGTGCCAGCAGCCCCGGGATGGGGGGAGAGACCCAGTACTTC. Its protein is CASSPGMGGETQYF.

The rearrangement uses TRBV7-8 and TRBJ1-5; D remains ambiguous. V was shortened by 4 bases and J by 2 bases, with 15 bases between the two germline ends. This CDR3 has 16 residues. Germline loops: CDR1 SGHVS, CDR2 FQNEAQ. CDR3 protein: CASSSSRLLGNQPQHF. CDR3 sequence (DNA): TGTGCCAGCAGCTCCTCGAGGCTATTAGGCAATCAGCCCCAGCATTTT.

The V gene is TRBV30, the J gene TRBJ2-7, with D unclear. Per the germline V gene, CDR1 is GTSNPN and CDR2 is SVGIG (reference sequence). V shed 0 bases and J shed 2 bases, with 11 bases lying between them. The CDR3 length is 14 residues. The CDR3 protein is CAWSVSNNPYEQYF. The DNA for the CDR3 is TGTGCCTGGAGTGTATCGAACAACCCCTACGAGCAGTACTTC.

The chain joins TRBV19 to TRBJ1-5, with no clear D. CDR1 and CDR2 from the germline V gene are LNHDA and SQIVND (reference sequence). There are 15 residues in the CDR3. Trimming pared 3 bases from V and 6 bases from J, leaving 15 bases between. This chain's CDR3 is CASSIGVRRGQPQHF. DNA for the CDR3: TGTGCCAGTAGTATTGGAGTACGACGGGGTCAGCCCCAGCATTTT.

The genes are TRBV5-1 and TRBJ2-1; maybe TRBD1 (5 bases). The germline V gene has CDR1 SGHRS and CDR2 YFSETQ. Trimming left V 4 bases short and J 0 bases short, with 14 bases between. The CDR3 runs 16 residues. DNA of the CDR3: TGCGCCAGCAGCCTCGACAGCCCGAGCTCCTACAATGAGCAGTTCTTC. This sequence encodes CASSLDSPSSYNEQFF. The full variable domain, rest sourced from reference TRBV5-1 and TRBJ2-1, is KAGVTQTPRYLIKTRGQQVTLSCSPISGHRSVSWYQQTPGQGLQFLFEYFSETQRNKGNFPGRFSGRQFSNSRSEMNVSTLELGDSALYLCASSLDSPSSYNEQFFGPGTRLTVL.